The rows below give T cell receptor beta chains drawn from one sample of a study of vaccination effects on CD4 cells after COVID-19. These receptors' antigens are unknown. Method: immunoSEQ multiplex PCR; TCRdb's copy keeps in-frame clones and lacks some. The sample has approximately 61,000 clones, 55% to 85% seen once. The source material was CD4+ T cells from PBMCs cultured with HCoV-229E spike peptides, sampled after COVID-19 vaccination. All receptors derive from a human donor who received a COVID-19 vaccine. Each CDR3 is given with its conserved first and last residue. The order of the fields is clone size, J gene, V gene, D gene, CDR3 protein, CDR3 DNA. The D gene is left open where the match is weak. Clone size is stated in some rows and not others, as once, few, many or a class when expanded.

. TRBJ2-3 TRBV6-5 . CASSGLYTADTQYF TGTGCCAGCAGCGGCTTATATACTGCAGATACGCAGTATTTT
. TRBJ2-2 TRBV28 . CASSTPNTGELFF TGTGCCAGCAGTACCCCCAACACCGGGGAGCTGTTTTTT
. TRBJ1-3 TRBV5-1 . CASSSVTLDSGNTIYF TGCGCCAGCAGCTCCGTGACCTTAGACTCTGGAAACACCATATATTTT
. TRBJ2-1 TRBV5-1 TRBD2 CASSLASGGASYNEQFF TGCGCCAGCAGCTTGGCTAGCGGGGGGGCATCCTACAATGAGCAGTTCTTC
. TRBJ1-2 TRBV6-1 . CASSETLWAGAYGYTF TGTGCCAGCAGTGAAACCCTTTGGGCAGGGGCCTATGGCTACACCTTC
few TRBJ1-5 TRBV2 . CASKGDSNQPQHF TGTGCCAGCAAGGGGGACAGCAATCAGCCCCAGCATTTT
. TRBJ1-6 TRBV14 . CASSQDGRDPYNSPLHF TGTGCCAGCAGCCAAGATGGGCGGGACCCCTATAATTCACCCCTCCACTTT
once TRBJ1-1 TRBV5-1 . CASSPGTLNTEAFF TGCGCCAGCAGCCCCGGCACCCTGAACACTGAAGCTTTCTTT
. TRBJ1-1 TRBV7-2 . CASSQVNTEAFF TGTGCCAGCAGCCAAGTTAACACTGAAGCTTTCTTT
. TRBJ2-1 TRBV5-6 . CASSLASSDFYNEQFF TGTGCCAGCAGCTTGGCGTCTAGCGACTTCTACAATGAGCAGTTCTTC
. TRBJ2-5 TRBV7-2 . CASSFRFGETQYF TGTGCCAGCAGCTTTAGGTTTGGGGAGACCCAGTACTTC
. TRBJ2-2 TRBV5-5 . CASSLDVNTGELFF TGTGCCAGCAGCTTGGACGTGAACACCGGGGAGCTGTTTTTT
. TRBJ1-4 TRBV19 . CASSIGPRTNEKLFF TGTGCCAGTAGTATAGGTCCCAGGACTAATGAAAAACTGTTTTTT
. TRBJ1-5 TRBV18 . CASSPPAGQPQHF TGTGCCAGCTCACCCCCCGCGGGTCAGCCCCAGCATTTT
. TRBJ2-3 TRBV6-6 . CASSPIGQSTDTQYF TGTGCCAGCAGTCCAATAGGACAGAGCACAGATACGCAGTATTTT
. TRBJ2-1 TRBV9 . CASSSGVDDNEQFF TGTGCCAGCAGCTCGGGGGTCGACGACAATGAGCAGTTCTTC
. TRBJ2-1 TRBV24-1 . CATSTVVDEQFF TGTGCCACCTCAACAGTCGTGGATGAGCAGTTCTTC
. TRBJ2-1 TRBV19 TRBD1 CATMGRDRGLGYEQFF TGTGCCACCATGGGCCGGGACAGGGGGCTCGGTTATGAGCAGTTCTTC
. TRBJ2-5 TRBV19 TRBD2 CASSVTLAGETQYF TGTGCCAGTAGTGTAACCCTAGCGGGGGAGACCCAGTACTTC
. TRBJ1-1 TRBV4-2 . CASSQDPSTGLGAFF TGTGCCAGCAGCCAAGATCCGTCGACCGGCTTGGGAGCTTTCTTT
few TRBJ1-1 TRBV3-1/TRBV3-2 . CASSLRYEAFF TGTGCCAGCAGTCTTCGATATGAAGCTTTCTTT
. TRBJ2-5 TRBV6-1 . CASSDWAQGKETQYF TGTGCCAGCAGTGATTGGGCCCAGGGAAAAGAGACCCAGTACTTC
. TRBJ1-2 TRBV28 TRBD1 CASSLRDRVNGYTF TGTGCCAGCAGTCTCCGGGACAGGGTCAATGGCTACACCTTC